This T cell receptor (beta chain) was identified in a study of blood T cell repertoires in COVID-19. Study in general: In each case, the material was cDNA or gDNA derived from T cells, B-cell-depleted T cells, or PBMCs.

Individuals drawn from approximately 26 US areas were about 18 to 95 years old. The ends were cut back, 1 base at V and 8 bases at J, with 8 bases in the middle. The germline V gene encodes CDR1 SGHDN and CDR2 FVKESK. This CDR3 region has 12 residues. Method: immunoSEQ multiplex PCR; TCRdb's copy keeps in-frame clones and lacks some. The data contain 150,000 to 200,000 clones, roughly 88% of them singletons. This chain joins TRBV14 and TRBJ1-1, with D possibly matching TRBD1 (6 bases). The sequenced sample consisted of PBMCs or T cells enriched from blood (not recorded which). This TCR derives from a woman aged 55-69 years who had recovered from COVID-19. The CDR3 sequence is CASSQVRGEAFF. The CDR3 coding sequence is TGTGCCAGCAGCCAAGTCAGGGGAGAAGCTTTCTTT.